A selection of T cell receptor beta chains follows, all from one sample in a study of tumor-infiltrating lymphocytes in primary liver carcinoma. TCRdb processed the multiplex PCR reads anew with MiXCR; each CDR3 protein has one entry. The data hold 37,000 or so distinct CDR3 sequences, with roughly 74% observed a single time. Sequencing was carried out using tumor-adjacent normal liver tissue. The receptor source for this set is a middle-aged man with primary liver carcinoma and hepatitis B virus infection. The CDR3 runs from the conserved cysteine through the conserved F or W. The order of the fields is J gene, clone size, V gene, D gene, CDR3 DNA, CDR3 protein. A D gene is named only where the DNA matches it firmly. Size is stated for part of the rows, as once, few or many counts, or as a class when the clone is expanded.

>TRBJ1-5|-|TRBV7-8|-
TGTGCCAGCAGCTTAGATCCCCAGGGGAATCAGTCCCGGCATTTT
CASSLDPQGNQSRHF
>TRBJ1-2|-|TRBV7-9|-
TGTACCAGCAGCACATATGGAGGAGAGCTGGGCTACACCTTC
CTSSTYGGELGYTF
>TRBJ2-3|-|TRBV5-1|-
TGCGCCAGCAACTTGAACGGCCGCACTAGCACAGATACGCACTATTTT
CASNLNGRTSTDTHYF
>TRBJ2-1|-|TRBV6-2/TRBV6-3|TRBD2
TGTGCCAACAGCTCCGGACTAGCGCTATACAATGAGCAACTCTTC
CANSSGLALYNEQLF
>TRBJ1-1|-|TRBV29-1|TRBD1
TGCAGCGTGACAGGGGGCCTCCTCCCGGACACTAAAGCTTTCTTT
CSVTGGLLPDTKAFF
>TRBJ1-1|-|TRBV29-1|-
TGCAGCGTTGAGAACGTCAGTACTGAAGCTCTCTTT
CSVENVSTEALF
>TRBJ2-7|-|TRBV11-2|-
TGTGTCAGCAGCACTAAAAGGAACTCCTACGAGCAGTACTTC
CVSSTKRNSYEQYF
>TRBJ2-3|-|TRBV11-2|TRBD2
TGTGCCAGCAGCTTAAGACTAGCGGGGAGCACAGATACGCAGTATTTT
CASSLRLAGSTDTQYF
>TRBJ2-5|few|TRBV20-1|TRBD2
TGCAGTGCTAGAGATATGACTAGCGGAACAGAGACCCAGTACTTC
CSARDMTSGTETQYF
>TRBJ2-3|-|TRBV29-1|-
TGCAGCGGGGTGGGCAGAACAAACACAGATGTGCAGTATTTT
CSGVGRTNTDVQYF
>TRBJ2-6|-|TRBV14|-
TGTGCCAGCAGCCAAGGTGCAGCTGGGGCCAACGTCCTGAGTTTC
CASSQGAAGANVLSF
>TRBJ2-1|medium-sized|TRBV4-1|TRBD1
TGCGCCAGCAGCCAAGAGGCCGCGACAGGGTACAATGAGCAGTTCTTC
CASSQEAATGYNEQFF
>TRBJ2-6|once|TRBV12-3/TRBV12-4|-
TGTGCCAGCAGTTTCGGACTATTTTGGGCCAACGTCCTGACTTTC
CASSFGLFWANVLTF
>TRBJ1-1|many|TRBV4-2|TRBD1
TGTGTCAGCAGCCAAGAGGTGACAGGGGGCACTGAAGCTTTCTTT
CVSSQEVTGGTEAFF
>TRBJ2-7|-|TRBV4-2|-
TGTACCAGCAGCCAAGCCTACGAGCAGCACTTC
CTSSQAYEQHF
>TRBJ1-5|-|TRBV4-3|-
TGCGCTAGCAGCCAGTCCAGGGCGCAGGCCCAGCATTTT
CASSQSRAQAQHF
>TRBJ2-2|-|TRBV6-4|-
TGTGCCAGCAGTGAGGAAGGGGCAGGGGAACTGTTTTTT
CASSEEGAGELFF
>TRBJ2-7|-|TRBV7-9|TRBD1
TGTACCAGCAGCACCGGACAGGGTTCGAACGAGCAATACTTC
CTSSTGQGSNEQYF
>TRBJ2-6|-|TRBV11-2|-
TGTGGCAGCAACTTATCGTCAGGGATTGGGGCCGACGTCCTGACTTTC
CGSNLSSGIGADVLTF
>TRBJ2-1|-|TRBV6-1|-
TGTGTCAGCATTTCGTCCTACTATGAGCAGTTCTTC
CVSISSYYEQFF
>TRBJ2-5|-|TRBV11-1|-
TGTGCCAGCAACCACCGGAGAGGGCAAGAGACCCAGTACTTC
CASNHRRGQETQYF
>TRBJ2-1|-|TRBV4-1|-
TGCGCCAGTAGCCCGGGGTCGGGACTCCTTTCTTTC
CASSPGSGLLSF
>TRBJ2-3|-|TRBV6-5|TRBD2
TGTGCCAGCAACCCAGGACTAGTCGAAACAAATACGCAGTATTTT
CASNPGLVETNTQYF
>TRBJ1-5|many|TRBV5-1|-
TGCGCCAGCAGCTTGGGATCAGGGCTGAATCAGCCCCAGCATTTT
CASSLGSGLNQPQHF
>TRBJ1-6|-|TRBV30|-
TGTGCCTGGAGAGGGCAGTCAAATAATTTACCCCTCCACTTT
CAWRGQSNNLPLHF
>TRBJ2-5|-|TRBV5-5|-
TGTGTCAGGAGCTTGTCTTTAACCCAAGAGACCCAGTACTTC
CVRSLSLTQETQYF
>TRBJ1-5|-|TRBV28|-
TGTGCCAGCAGCCTCCAGGTGTCGAATCAGCCCCAGTCTTTT
CASSLQVSNQPQSF
>TRBJ2-5|medium-sized|TRBV28|-
TGTGCCAGCAGTGGGGACCACCTCAGGCAGACCCAGTACTTC
CASSGDHLRQTQYF
>TRBJ2-5|-|TRBV5-1|-
TGCGCCAGCAGCCCATTGGGGGTCGGGGAGAGACAGTACTTC
CASSPLGVGERQYF
>TRBJ2-7|-|TRBV6-2/TRBV6-3|-
TGTGCCAGCATCCGAACGGCAGGGCACTACGAGCAGTACTTC
CASIRTAGHYEQYF
>TRBJ2-1|-|TRBV6-4|TRBD2
TGTGCCAGCATTGACTCGACTAGCGGGAGCAATGAGCAATTCTTC
CASIDSTSGSNEQFF
>TRBJ2-1|-|TRBV29-1|TRBD2
TGCAACGTTGATAGCGGGAGTGCACCCCACAATGAGCAGTTCTTC
CNVDSGSAPHNEQFF
>TRBJ1-4|-|TRBV6-5|TRBD1
TGTGCCAGCAGTCCCGGGACAGGCAAAGTCTTTCTTGCACCTAACGAAAAACTGTTTTTT
CASSPGTGKVFLAPNEKLFF
>TRBJ2-2|-|TRBV5-6|-
TGTGCCAGCAGGGAAAGGTTCACCAGGGAGCTATTTTTT
CASRERFTRELFF
>TRBJ2-1|-|TRBV12-3/TRBV12-4|-
TGTGTCAGCAGCCCAGGGATACGGGGGAAGCTCTTC
CVSSPGIRGKLF
>TRBJ2-1|-|TRBV5-1|-
TGCGCCAACAGCTTGACAGGCGGGAGTAGATACAATGAGGAGTTCTTC
CANSLTGGSRYNEEFF
>TRBJ2-3|-|TRBV4-3|-
TGCGCCAGCAGCCAAGGTGGGTCGGCGGAAAGTACAGATACGCAGTATTTT
CASSQGGSAESTDTQYF
>TRBJ2-6|-|TRBV14|-
TGTGTCAGCAGCCAAGGCGCAGCTGGGGCCAACGTCCTAACTTTC
CVSSQGAAGANVLTF
>TRBJ2-7|-|TRBV12-5|-
TGTGCCAATGAGGGGATCGGTTCCTACGAACAGTACTTC
CANEGIGSYEQYF
>TRBJ1-2|once|TRBV6-6|TRBD1
TGTGCAACCACGATGGGACAGTCAAATGGCTGCATCTTC
CATTMGQSNGCIF